This TCR beta chain originates from a study of CD8+CD57+ T cells in acquired aplastic anemia. Notes on the study in general: The study found no significant CD8+ Simpson's diversity difference between patients and controls.

The CDR3 totals 15 residues. Germline V CDR1 and CDR2: SGHTA, FQGNSA. V lost 5 bases and J lost 4, with 16 bases in between. The use of genomic DNA as template underpinned the TCR beta VDJ and CDR3 profiling. TCRdb re-called the reads with MiXCR, one entry per CDR3 protein. The top ten clones hold about 9.7% of a sample with around 170,000 distinct CDR3 sequences, roughly half of them seen once. Only patients with CD8+CD57+ cell expansion on flow cytometry were chosen for sequencing. Every patient was diagnosed with severe acquired aplastic anemia. This clonotype has a count of ten or more. Its antigen is undetermined.

The rearrangement uses TRBV7-2 and TRBJ2-3; maybe TRBD2 (5 bases). Sequencing was performed on sorted CD4+, CD8+, or CD8+CD57+ T cells (not recorded which) from PBMCs. The sequence came from a human donor with aplastic anemia. Written as DNA, the CDR3 is TGTGCCAGCAGCCGTTCGGGGAAAACCCCAGATACGCAGTATTTT. Protein product: CASSRSGKTPDTQYF.